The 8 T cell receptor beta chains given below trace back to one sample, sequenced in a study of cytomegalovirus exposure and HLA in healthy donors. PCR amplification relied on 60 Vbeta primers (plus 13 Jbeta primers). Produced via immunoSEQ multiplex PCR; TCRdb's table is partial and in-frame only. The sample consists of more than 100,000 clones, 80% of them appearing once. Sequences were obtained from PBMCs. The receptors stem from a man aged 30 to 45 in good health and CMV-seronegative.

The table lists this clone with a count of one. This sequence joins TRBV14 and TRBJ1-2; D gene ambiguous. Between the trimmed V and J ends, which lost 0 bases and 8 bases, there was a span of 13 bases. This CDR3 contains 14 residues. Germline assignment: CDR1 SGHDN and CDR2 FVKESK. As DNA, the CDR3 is TGTGCCAGCAGCCAAGATGCGAGGGTGCGGGGCTACACCTTC. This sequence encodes CASSQDARVRGYTF.

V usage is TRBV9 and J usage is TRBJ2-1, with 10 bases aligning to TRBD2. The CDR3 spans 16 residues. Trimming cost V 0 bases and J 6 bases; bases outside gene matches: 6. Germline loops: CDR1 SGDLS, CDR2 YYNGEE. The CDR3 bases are TGTGCCAGCAGCGTAGCAGGAGCTAGCGGGGGCAATGAGCAGTTCTTC. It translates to CASSVAGASGGNEQFF.

CDR3 residues: CASSDVQGADTGELFF. The CDR3 bases are TGTGCCAGCAGTGATGTCCAGGGGGCGGACACCGGGGAGCTGTTTTTT. V is TRBV2 and J is TRBJ2-2, with 8 bases lining up with TRBD1. This CDR3 is 16 amino acids long. Germline CDR1 SNHLY, CDR2 FYNNEI. The junction had 6 bases not matched to a gene; V was cut back by 3 bases and J by 3 bases.

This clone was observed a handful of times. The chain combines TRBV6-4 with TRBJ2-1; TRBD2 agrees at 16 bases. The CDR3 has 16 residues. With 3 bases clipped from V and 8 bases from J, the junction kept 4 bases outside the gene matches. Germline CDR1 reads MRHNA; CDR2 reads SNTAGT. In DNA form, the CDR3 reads TGTGCCAGCAGTGAAACGGGACTAGCGGGGGGGCATGAGCAGTTCTTC. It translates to CASSETGLAGGHEQFF.

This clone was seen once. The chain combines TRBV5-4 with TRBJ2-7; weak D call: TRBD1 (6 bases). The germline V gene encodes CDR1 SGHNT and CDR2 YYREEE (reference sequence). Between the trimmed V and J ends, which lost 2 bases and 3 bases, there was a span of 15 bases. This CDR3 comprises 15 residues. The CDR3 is CASSFLGQSGYEQYF. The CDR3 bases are TGTGCCAGCAGCTTTTTAGGACAGTCGGGCTACGAGCAGTACTTC.

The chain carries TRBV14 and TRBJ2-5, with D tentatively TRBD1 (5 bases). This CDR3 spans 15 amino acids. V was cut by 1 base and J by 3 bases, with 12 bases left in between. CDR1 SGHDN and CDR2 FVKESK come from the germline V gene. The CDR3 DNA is TGTGCCAGCAGCCAAGGAGAAGGGGTCAAAGAGACCCAGTACTTC. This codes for CASSQGEGVKETQYF.

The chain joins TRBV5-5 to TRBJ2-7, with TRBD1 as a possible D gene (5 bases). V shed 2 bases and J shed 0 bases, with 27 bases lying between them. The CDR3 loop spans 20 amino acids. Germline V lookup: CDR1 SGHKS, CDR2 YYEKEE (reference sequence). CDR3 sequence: CASSLVLFLWKGPNSYEQYF. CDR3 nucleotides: TGTGCCAGCAGCTTAGTCCTCTTTCTCTGGAAGGGGCCGAACTCCTACGAGCAGTACTTC.

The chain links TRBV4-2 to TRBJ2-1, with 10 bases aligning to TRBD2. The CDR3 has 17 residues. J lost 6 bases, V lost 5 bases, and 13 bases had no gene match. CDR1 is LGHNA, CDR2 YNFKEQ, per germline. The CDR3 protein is CASSGASGGPPSNEQFF. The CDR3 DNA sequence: TGTGCCAGCAGCGGGGCTAGCGGGGGCCCTCCCTCCAATGAGCAGTTCTTC.